This T cell receptor (beta chain) was sequenced in a study of siplizumab effects on memory and regulatory T cells. TCRdb's copy holds only in-frame clones and misses some; the assay was immunoSEQ multiplex PCR. The data contain tens of thousands of clones, over 95% of them singletons. Findings and caveats of the study: Among alloreactive clones, only a minor fraction mapped to unstimulated subsets.

On this clone itself: Its cognate antigen is unknown.

Germline V gene lookup returns CDR1 MNHEY and CDR2 SVGAGI. V lost 8 bases and J lost 5; bases outside the gene matches: 7. The CDR3 contains 14 residues. The chain combines TRBV6-5 with TRBJ1-4; 8 bases are a match to TRBD1. The receptor was derived from a human donor in good health. Sequenced sample: naive CD8+ T cells sorted from blood. CDR3 region: CASGRTGTNEKLFF. The CDR3 DNA reads TGTGCCAGCGGGCGGACAGGGACAAATGAAAAACTGTTTTTT.